These T cell receptor beta chains were read from a single sample in a study of identical twins. TCRdb analysed the 5' RACE reads with MiXCR anew, one entry per CDR3 protein. Of hundreds of thousands of distinct CDR3 sequences listed, 8.5% to 9.5% were seen once; the top ten hold approximately 0.96%. Separately, the same data were catalogued under a study of yellow fever vaccine responses in identical twins.

The sequenced material came from PBMCs. Every receptor here comes from a woman under 30 in good health. CDR3s leave out the opening cysteine and the closing phenylalanine or tryptophan. Fields, in order: V gene, D gene, J gene, CDR3 protein. D genes are given only for firm matches.

v_gene: TRBV12-3/TRBV12-4; d_gene: TRBD1; j_gene: TRBJ2-1; CDR3aa: ASSIQGYNEQF
v_gene: TRBV10-3; d_gene: NA; j_gene: TRBJ2-3; CDR3aa: AISDPGLGSPDTQY
v_gene: TRBV28; d_gene: NA; j_gene: TRBJ1-2; CDR3aa: ASSLEREDGYT
v_gene: TRBV10-2; d_gene: TRBD1; j_gene: TRBJ1-5; CDR3aa: ASRGIQGNQPQH
v_gene: TRBV20-1; d_gene: TRBD2; j_gene: TRBJ2-5; CDR3aa: SASRLAGHLATQY
v_gene: TRBV29-1; d_gene: NA; j_gene: TRBJ1-1; CDR3aa: SVVLGANTEAF
v_gene: TRBV28; d_gene: NA; j_gene: TRBJ2-1; CDR3aa: ASSKLGASEQF
v_gene: TRBV7-9; d_gene: TRBD1; j_gene: TRBJ2-1; CDR3aa: ASSLTTGVPNEQF
v_gene: TRBV7-3; d_gene: TRBD2; j_gene: TRBJ2-5; CDR3aa: ASSLGPGGETQY
v_gene: TRBV6-2/TRBV6-3; d_gene: TRBD2; j_gene: TRBJ2-1; CDR3aa: ASSYSIAGGPSYNEQF
v_gene: TRBV27; d_gene: NA; j_gene: TRBJ2-6; CDR3aa: ASSAWGGSGANVLT
v_gene: TRBV15; d_gene: TRBD2; j_gene: TRBJ2-1; CDR3aa: ATSSRASGMFEQF
v_gene: TRBV11-3; d_gene: TRBD2; j_gene: TRBJ2-2; CDR3aa: ASSLEAGLTGELF
v_gene: TRBV3-1; d_gene: NA; j_gene: TRBJ2-1; CDR3aa: ASSPLGSGNNEQF
v_gene: TRBV19; d_gene: NA; j_gene: TRBJ2-5; CDR3aa: ASSTVTQETQY
v_gene: TRBV11-2; d_gene: TRBD1; j_gene: TRBJ1-1; CDR3aa: ASRRQGGGTEAF
v_gene: TRBV20-1; d_gene: NA; j_gene: TRBJ2-7; CDR3aa: SARDYNYFYEQY
v_gene: TRBV10-3; d_gene: TRBD2; j_gene: TRBJ2-1; CDR3aa: ATTMREVGEQF
v_gene: TRBV10-3; d_gene: TRBD1; j_gene: TRBJ2-7; CDR3aa: AISARTGGGEQY
v_gene: TRBV29-1; d_gene: NA; j_gene: TRBJ2-3; CDR3aa: SVDDGEQGMDTQY
v_gene: TRBV7-9; d_gene: NA; j_gene: TRBJ2-3; CDR3aa: ASSQLGGVSDTQY
v_gene: TRBV29-1; d_gene: NA; j_gene: TRBJ1-1; CDR3aa: SVVKGLTEAF
v_gene: TRBV29-1; d_gene: NA; j_gene: TRBJ2-7; CDR3aa: SVLLSYEQY
v_gene: TRBV20-1; d_gene: TRBD2; j_gene: TRBJ2-7; CDR3aa: SASLAVSYEQY
v_gene: TRBV5-1; d_gene: NA; j_gene: TRBJ2-7; CDR3aa: ASSSGVDYEQY
v_gene: TRBV27; d_gene: NA; j_gene: TRBJ2-5; CDR3aa: ASRRLDGNQETQY
v_gene: TRBV29-1; d_gene: NA; j_gene: TRBJ2-5; CDR3aa: SVGGGQGQETQY
v_gene: TRBV24-1; d_gene: TRBD2; j_gene: TRBJ2-1; CDR3aa: ATSDPPGLAGQF
v_gene: TRBV4-1; d_gene: NA; j_gene: TRBJ2-1; CDR3aa: ASSHPRLDGEQF
v_gene: TRBV4-3; d_gene: NA; j_gene: TRBJ2-2; CDR3aa: ASSQDRGTGELF
v_gene: TRBV5-6; d_gene: TRBD1; j_gene: TRBJ2-3; CDR3aa: ASSLVLGGEVERRRYTQY
v_gene: TRBV14; d_gene: TRBD2; j_gene: TRBJ2-7; CDR3aa: ASSRGTTTYEQY
v_gene: TRBV6-1; d_gene: NA; j_gene: TRBJ2-6; CDR3aa: ASSKVTGTGANVLT
v_gene: TRBV25-1; d_gene: TRBD1; j_gene: TRBJ2-3; CDR3aa: ASSELRQGRGSDTQY
v_gene: TRBV5-1; d_gene: TRBD2; j_gene: TRBJ2-3; CDR3aa: ASSIGRSSGDTDTQY
v_gene: TRBV6-1; d_gene: TRBD1; j_gene: TRBJ2-1; CDR3aa: ASMGQGAGRHNEQF
v_gene: TRBV5-1; d_gene: NA; j_gene: TRBJ2-2; CDR3aa: ASSLMDTSGELF
v_gene: TRBV6-5; d_gene: NA; j_gene: TRBJ2-3; CDR3aa: ASRGRDDTQY
v_gene: TRBV5-1; d_gene: TRBD2; j_gene: TRBJ2-7; CDR3aa: ASSLAGTRTYEQY
v_gene: TRBV5-1; d_gene: NA; j_gene: TRBJ2-2; CDR3aa: ASRSLENTGELF
v_gene: TRBV7-3; d_gene: NA; j_gene: TRBJ2-5; CDR3aa: ASSVTGSETQY
v_gene: TRBV11-2; d_gene: NA; j_gene: TRBJ2-5; CDR3aa: ASSREGGAGKTQY
v_gene: TRBV7-9; d_gene: NA; j_gene: TRBJ1-1; CDR3aa: ASRPGGNTEAF
v_gene: TRBV10-3; d_gene: NA; j_gene: TRBJ2-3; CDR3aa: AISEFAPDTQY
v_gene: TRBV25-1; d_gene: NA; j_gene: TRBJ2-5; CDR3aa: ASSELEARQTQY
v_gene: TRBV3-1; d_gene: NA; j_gene: TRBJ2-3; CDR3aa: ASSQDRGLYTDTQY
v_gene: TRBV12-3/TRBV12-4; d_gene: NA; j_gene: TRBJ2-3; CDR3aa: ASPLHRVTDTQY
v_gene: TRBV6-2/TRBV6-3; d_gene: TRBD2; j_gene: TRBJ2-1; CDR3aa: ASSYDTSGKYNEQF
v_gene: TRBV20-1; d_gene: NA; j_gene: TRBJ1-1; CDR3aa: SATGRARLMNTEAF
v_gene: TRBV30; d_gene: TRBD1; j_gene: TRBJ2-7; CDR3aa: AWSWGTGLYEQY
v_gene: TRBV4-2; d_gene: TRBD2; j_gene: TRBJ2-2; CDR3aa: ASSRTGQAYWTSGMTGELF
v_gene: TRBV20-1; d_gene: NA; j_gene: TRBJ2-7; CDR3aa: SAAFRTRSYEQY
v_gene: TRBV28; d_gene: NA; j_gene: TRBJ2-5; CDR3aa: ASSSRVGGVETQY
v_gene: TRBV10-3; d_gene: TRBD2; j_gene: TRBJ2-5; CDR3aa: AISERLADTQETQY
v_gene: TRBV6-5; d_gene: TRBD2; j_gene: TRBJ2-1; CDR3aa: ASSSLLADSYNEQF
v_gene: TRBV4-2; d_gene: NA; j_gene: TRBJ1-5; CDR3aa: ASSQAAGDSNQPQH
v_gene: TRBV6-6; d_gene: NA; j_gene: TRBJ2-5; CDR3aa: ASATPTTETQY
v_gene: TRBV6-2/TRBV6-3; d_gene: NA; j_gene: TRBJ2-7; CDR3aa: ASKPGNWFGEQY
v_gene: TRBV29-1; d_gene: TRBD1; j_gene: TRBJ2-1; CDR3aa: SAPDRKNEQF